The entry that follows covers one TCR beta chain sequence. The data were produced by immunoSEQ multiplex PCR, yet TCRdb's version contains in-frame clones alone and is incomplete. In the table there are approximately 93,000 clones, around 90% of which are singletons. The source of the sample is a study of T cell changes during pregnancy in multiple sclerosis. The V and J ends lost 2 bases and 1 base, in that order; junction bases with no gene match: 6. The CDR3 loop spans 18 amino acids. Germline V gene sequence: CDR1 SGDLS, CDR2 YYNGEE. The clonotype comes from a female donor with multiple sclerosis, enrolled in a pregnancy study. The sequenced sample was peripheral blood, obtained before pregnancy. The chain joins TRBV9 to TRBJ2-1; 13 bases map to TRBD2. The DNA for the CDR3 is TGTGCCAGCAGCGTTGGGACTAGCGGGACCGGGTCCTACAATGAGCAGTTCTTC. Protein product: CASSVGTSGTGSYNEQFF.